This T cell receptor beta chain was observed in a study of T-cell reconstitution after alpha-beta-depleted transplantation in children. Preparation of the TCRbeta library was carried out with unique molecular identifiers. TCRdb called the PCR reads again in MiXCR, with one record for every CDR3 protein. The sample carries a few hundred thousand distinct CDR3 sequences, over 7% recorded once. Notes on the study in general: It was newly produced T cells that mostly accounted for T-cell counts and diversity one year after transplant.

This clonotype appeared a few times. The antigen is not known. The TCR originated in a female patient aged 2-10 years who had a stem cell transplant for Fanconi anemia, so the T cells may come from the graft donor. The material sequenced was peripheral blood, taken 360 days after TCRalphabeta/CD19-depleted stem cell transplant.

The CDR3 sequence: CAIRPSGTSGTADTQYF. The CDR3 DNA reads as TGTGCCATCAGACCCTCAGGGACTAGCGGAACAGCAGATACGCAGTATTTT. The V call is TRBV10-3, the J call TRBJ2-3, with 11 bases identical to TRBD2. Germline lookup yields CDR1 ENHRY and CDR2 SYGVKD. The CDR3 runs to 17 residues. The junction had 12 bases not matched to a gene; V was cut back by 6 bases and J by 4 bases.